The entry below describes one T cell receptor (beta chain). Antigen: not known. Clones were sequenced by immunoSEQ multiplex PCR, and TCRdb holds only the in-frame ones, with some missing. The table lists about 120,000 clones, roughly 90% of them singletons. This sample stems from a study of CD4+ T cells in melanoma. Study observations and caveats: CD8+ T cell, macrophage and B cell function reportedly correlated with neoantigen-specific CD4+ T cells. Neoantigen-specific CD4+ T cells in melanoma reportedly had diverse differentiation states.

This CDR3 spans 14 amino acids. From germline, CDR1 is MNHEY and CDR2 SMNVEV (reference sequence). V dropped 5 bases and J dropped 4 bases, with 14 bases sitting between them. Sequenced material: peripheral blood. The receptor was derived from a human donor with melanoma. The gene calls are TRBV27 and TRBJ1-2; tentatively, D is TRBD1 (5 bases). CDR3 nucleotides: TGTGCCAGCAGTCTTGACAGAAACCTCTATGGCTACACCTTC. Translation gives CASSLDRNLYGYTF.